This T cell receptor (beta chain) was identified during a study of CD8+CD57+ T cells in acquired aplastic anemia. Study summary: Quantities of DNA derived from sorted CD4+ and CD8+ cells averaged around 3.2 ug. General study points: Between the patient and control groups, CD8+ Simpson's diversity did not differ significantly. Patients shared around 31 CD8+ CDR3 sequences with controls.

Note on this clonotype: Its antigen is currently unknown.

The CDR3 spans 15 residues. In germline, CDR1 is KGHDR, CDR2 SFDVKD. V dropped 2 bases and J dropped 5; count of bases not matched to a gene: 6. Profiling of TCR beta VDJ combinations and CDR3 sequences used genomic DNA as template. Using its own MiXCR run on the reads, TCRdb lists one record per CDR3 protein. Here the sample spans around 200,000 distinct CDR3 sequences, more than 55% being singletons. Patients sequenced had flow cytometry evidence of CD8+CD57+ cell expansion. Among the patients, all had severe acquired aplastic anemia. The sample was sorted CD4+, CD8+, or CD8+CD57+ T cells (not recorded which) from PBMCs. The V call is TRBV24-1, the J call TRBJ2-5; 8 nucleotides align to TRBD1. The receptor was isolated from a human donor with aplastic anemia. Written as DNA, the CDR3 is TGTGCCACCAGTGATTCGCCAGGGGGCGAGGAGACCCAGTACTTC. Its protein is CATSDSPGGEETQYF.